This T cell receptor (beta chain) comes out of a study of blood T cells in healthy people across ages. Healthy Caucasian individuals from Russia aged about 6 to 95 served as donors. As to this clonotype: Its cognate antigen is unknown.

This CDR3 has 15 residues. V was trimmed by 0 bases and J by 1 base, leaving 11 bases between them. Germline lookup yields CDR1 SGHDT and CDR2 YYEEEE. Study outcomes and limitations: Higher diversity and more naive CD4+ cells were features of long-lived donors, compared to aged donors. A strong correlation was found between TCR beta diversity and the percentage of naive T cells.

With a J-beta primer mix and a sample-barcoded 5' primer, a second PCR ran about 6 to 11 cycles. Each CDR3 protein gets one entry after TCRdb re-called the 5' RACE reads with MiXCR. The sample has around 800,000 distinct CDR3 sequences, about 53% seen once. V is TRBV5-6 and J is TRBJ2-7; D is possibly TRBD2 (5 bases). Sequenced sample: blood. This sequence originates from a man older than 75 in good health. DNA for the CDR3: TGTGCCAGCAGCTTGGGTGACGGGAATTCCTACGAGCAGTACTTC. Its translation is CASSLGDGNSYEQYF. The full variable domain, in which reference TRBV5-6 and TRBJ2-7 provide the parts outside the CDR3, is DAGVTQSPTHLIKTRGQQVTLRCSPKSGHDTVSWYQQALGQGPQFIFQYYEEEERQRGNFPDRFSGHQFPNYSSELNVNALLLGDSALYLCASSLGDGNSYEQYFGPGTRLTVT.